The 29 T cell receptor beta chains in this list originate from one sample, sequenced in a study of identical twins (dated by TCRdb to the mid-2010s). The library came from 5' RACE. The instrument given in TCRdb is Illumina HiSeq 2000. The public reads were reprocessed in TCRdb via fastp at Q25 and MiXCR, keeping in-frame beta chains. Rows with a matching CDR3 protein are joined into one entry that keeps the most common DNA and genes. This sample is represented by roughly 220,000 distinct CDR3 sequences; approximately 7.1% of them were singletons. In total, the top ten clones hold approximately 14% of the sample. These data also formed part of another study, on T cells expressing NK-cell markers.

Sequenced input: CD8+ T cells sorted from blood. The receptors shown here come from a young woman in good health.

This clonotype occurred a few times. The chain joins TRBV29-1 to TRBJ2-5; D gene unclear. This CDR3 region has 11 residues. Germline V gene data show CDR1 as SQVTM and CDR2 as ANQGSEA. V was shortened by 8 bases and J by 5 bases, with 12 bases between the two germline ends. The CDR3 DNA reads as TGCAGCTCATGGATTGTGGAGACCCAGTACTTC. Its translation is CSSWIVETQYF.

Note on this clonotype: One base away lies a much larger clone, so this may be a sequencing read error. The CDR3 carries no conserved terminal phenylalanine or tryptophan, so it likely arises from a read error. The chain recombines TRBV9 with TRBJ1-1; D remains unclear. The CDR3 totals 14 residues. V gave up 0 bases and J gave up 4 bases, with 10 bases separating them. The germline V gene encodes CDR1 SGDLS and CDR2 YYNGEE. Here the CDR3 DNA reads TGTGCCAGCAGCGTAGCGCAAATTGGCACTGAAGCTTTCCTT. Translated: CASSVAQIGTEAFL.

This rearrangement joins TRBV10-3 to TRBJ1-2, with 10 bases matching TRBD1. The germline V gene has CDR1 ENHRY and CDR2 SYGVKD. The junction had 10 bases not matched to a gene; V was cut back by 11 bases and J by 4 bases. This CDR3 contains 14 residues. CDR3 nucleotide sequence: TGTGCCGCGAACCGGGACAGGGGTGGCTATGGCTACACCTTC. Translating it yields CAANRDRGGYGYTF.

The table lists this clonotype with a few counts. CDR3: CASTPGESSPSPLHF. The DNA of the CDR3 is TGTGCCAGTACCCCAGGAGAATCTTCACCTTCACCCCTCCACTTT. The V call is TRBV19, the J call TRBJ1-6; D unresolved. The CDR3 length is 15 residues. Germline CDR1 and CDR2: LNHDA and SQIVND (reference sequence). V lost 7 bases and J lost 9, with 19 bases in between.

Only a few counts were recorded for this clonotype. The CDR3 region is CAISGLRIGTGNTEAFF. In DNA form, the CDR3 reads TGTGCCATCAGTGGGCTAAGGATCGGGACAGGGAACACTGAAGCTTTCTTT. The chain is built from TRBV10-3 and TRBJ1-1; 8 bases agree with TRBD1. This CDR3 spans 17 amino acids. The V segment lost 4 bases and the J segment 1 base; nucleotides outside the gene matches: 11. The germline CDR1 and CDR2 sequences are ENHRY and SYGVKD.

At least ten counts were recorded for this clonotype. This chain links TRBV12-3 or TRBV12-4 with TRBJ2-1, with TRBD2 matching 9 bases. After removal of 6 bases from V and 9 bases from J, the junction contained 3 bases not matched to a gene. This CDR3 contains 12 residues. The CDR3 is CASRGLASEQFF. The DNA for the CDR3 is TGTGCCAGCAGGGGACTAGCTTCTGAGCAGTTCTTC.

This clonotype was observed at least ten times. The rearrangement joins TRBV2 to TRBJ2-7, with D hard to call. Trimming removed 7 bases at V and 0 bases at J, with 16 bases between. Germline CDR1 and CDR2: SNHLY and FYNNEI. The CDR3 covers 15 residues. The CDR3 DNA is TGTGCCAGCACCGATAATCGTGTCACCTCCTACGAGCAGTACTTC. It encodes CASTDNRVTSYEQYF.

This clonotype was observed many times. This chain uses TRBV29-1 with TRBJ2-2, with TRBD1 matching 9 bases. The V gene end was trimmed by 5 bases and the J gene end by 4 bases; junction bases not matched to a gene: 5. The CDR3 runs 14 residues. Germline V gene data show CDR1 as SQVTM and CDR2 as ANQGSEA. CDR3 sequence: CSVKGTGSTGELFF. CDR3 coding DNA: TGCAGCGTTAAGGGGACAGGGAGCACCGGGGAGCTGTTTTTT.

The rearrangement uses TRBV11-2 and TRBJ2-1, with D uncertain. Germline V gives CDR1 SGHAT, CDR2 FQNNGV. This CDR3 has 17 amino acids. Deletions cut 4 bases from V and 1 base from J, with 17 bases between. CDR3 amino acids: CASSWPGSQRSYNEQFF. In DNA, the CDR3 is TGTGCCAGCAGCTGGCCCGGATCACAGCGATCCTACAATGAGCAGTTCTTC.

This clonotype was detected ten times or more. The chain joins TRBV12-3 or TRBV12-4 to TRBJ1-1, with TRBD1 matching 9 bases. With V trimmed by 5 bases and J by 5 bases, 6 bases remained unmatched. The length of the CDR3 is 14 residues. The CDR3 sequence: CASSAGTGRTEAFF. CDR3 coding DNA: TGTGCCAGCAGTGCAGGGACAGGGCGAACTGAAGCTTTCTTT.

This clonotype was counted only a few times. V is TRBV20-1 and J is TRBJ2-3; 7 bases match TRBD2. V lost 0 bases, J lost 2 bases, and 8 bases stayed unmatched. CDR3 length: 16 residues. Germline V gives CDR1 DFQATT, CDR2 SNEGSKA (reference sequence). The CDR3 bases are TGCAGTGCTAGAGATCCGGCTAGCGGATCCACAGATACGCAGTATTTT. It is translated as CSARDPASGSTDTQYF.

The chain joins TRBV20-1 to TRBJ1-1; D uncertain. The V gene lost 6 bases and the J gene lost 1 base, with 15 bases spanning the gap. The CDR3 extends over 14 amino acids. Looked up from germline, CDR1 is DFQATT and CDR2 is SNEGSKA (reference sequence). The CDR3 sequence is CSANPATQNTEAFF. Here the CDR3 DNA reads TGCAGTGCCAATCCAGCGACACAGAACACTGAAGCTTTCTTT.

This clonotype was counted between two and nine times. This chain uses TRBV12-3 or TRBV12-4 with TRBJ2-1, with 11 bases identical to TRBD2. The CDR3 has 14 amino acids. J lost 8 bases, V lost 5 bases, and 5 bases had no gene match. The CDR3, as DNA: TGTGCCAGCAGTACGGGACTAGCGGTCCATGAGCAGTTCTTC. Translated: CASSTGLAVHEQFF.

The table lists this clonotype with many counts. This chain uses TRBV6-5 with TRBJ2-7, with D tentatively TRBD1 (7 bases). CDR1 MNHEY and CDR2 SVGAGI come from the germline V gene. The CDR3 is made up of 11 amino acids. Trimming removed 7 bases from V and 4 bases from J, with 8 bases in between. This CDR3 reads CASTGGYEQYF. The DNA for the CDR3 is TGTGCCAGCACAGGGGGGTACGAGCAGTACTTC.

This clonotype turned up a few times. The chain employs TRBV27 and TRBJ2-7, with D possibly being TRBD1 or TRBD2 (6 bases each). Germline CDR1 reads MNHEY; CDR2 reads SMNVEV (reference sequence). V was clipped by 4 bases and J by 4 bases, with 17 bases between them. This CDR3 spans 15 amino acids. This chain's CDR3 is CASSWGADGTYEQYF. The CDR3 DNA reads as TGTGCCAGCAGTTGGGGGGCTGACGGGACGTACGAGCAGTACTTC.

The CDR3 DNA is TGCAGTGCTCATAACCGGGACCAGACGAGCACAGATACGCAGTATTTT. Amino acids: CSAHNRDQTSTDTQYF. This chain links TRBV20-1 with TRBJ2-3; D may match TRBD1 or TRBD2 (5 bases each). V was shortened by 5 bases and J by 0 bases, with 18 bases between the two germline ends. This CDR3 region has 16 residues. Per germline, CDR1 DFQATT and CDR2 SNEGSKA (reference sequence).

The sample holds many counts of this clonotype. The chain uses TRBV12-3 or TRBV12-4 and TRBJ1-2; unclear D gene. V lost 6 bases and J 4 bases, leaving 12 bases between the germline ends. The CDR3 sequence is 13 residues long. The CDR3 bases are TGTGCCAGCAGCCTAGTAGAGGTCTATGGCTACACCTTC. Translating gives CASSLVEVYGYTF.

This clonotype was seen at least ten times. The CDR3 sequence is CASTLTDTQYF. The CDR3 nucleotides are TGTGCCAGCACCCTCACAGATACGCAGTATTTT. The chain has TRBV12-3 or TRBV12-4 and TRBJ2-3; unclear D gene. The ends were cut back, 7 bases at V and 2 bases at J, with 4 bases in the middle. This CDR3 is built from 11 residues.

The chain couples TRBV6-5 to TRBJ1-2, with 8 positions matching TRBD1. The germline V gene encodes CDR1 MNHEY and CDR2 SVGAGI. The V segment lost 4 bases and the J segment 8 bases; nucleotides outside the gene matches: 18. CDR3 length: 17 amino acids. For the CDR3, the DNA is TGTGCCAGCAGTTCTTTCCAGGGGGCGATAAGAACTAGGGGCTACACCTTC. Translation: CASSSFQGAIRTRGYTF.

This clonotype was seen more than once but under ten times. This rearrangement joins TRBV15 to TRBJ2-3, with 7 bases identical to TRBD1. Per germline, CDR1 LNHNV and CDR2 YYDKDF (reference sequence). The CDR3 is 15 residues long. V dropped 3 bases and J dropped 0; count of bases not matched to a gene: 3. Written as DNA, the CDR3 is TGTGCCACCAGCAGCGACAGGGCTAGCACAGATACGCAGTATTTT. Translation gives CATSSDRASTDTQYF. The whole variable domain, filled in from reference TRBV15 and TRBJ2-3, reads DAMVIQNPRYQVTQFGKPVTLSCSQTLNHNVMYWYQQKSSQAPKLLFHYYDKDFNNEADTPDNFQSRRPNTSFCFLDIRSPGLGDTAMYLCATSSDRASTDTQYFGPGTRLTVL.

This chain links TRBV3-1 with TRBJ2-1, with D perhaps TRBD1 or TRBD2 (6 bases each). The CDR3 has 13 residues. CDR1 and CDR2 (germline): LGHDT, YNNKEL (reference sequence). V dropped 3 bases and J dropped 8 bases, with 11 bases sitting between them. CDR3 in amino acids: CASSHLGGHEQFF. The DNA for the CDR3 is TGTGCCAGCAGCCATTTGGGGGGCCATGAGCAGTTCTTC.

V and J are TRBV9 and TRBJ2-3; 13 bases agree with TRBD2. V gave up 6 bases and J gave up 5 bases; unmatched junction bases: 18. From germline, CDR1 is SGDLS and CDR2 YYNGEE. The CDR3 contains 19 residues. CDR3 loop: CASTGPGTSGASGVDTQYF. CDR3 DNA sequence: TGTGCCAGCACCGGGCCCGGGACTAGCGGGGCTTCCGGGGTAGATACGCAGTATTTT.

This clonotype was picked up many times. The chain has TRBV27 and TRBJ1-2, with 7 bases that match TRBD1. V was clipped by 6 bases and J by 0 bases; unmatched bases: 4. This CDR3 contains 14 residues. Per germline, CDR1 MNHEY and CDR2 SMNVEV (reference sequence). In DNA form, the CDR3 reads TGTGCCAGCAGACTTACAGGGGCTAACTATGGCTACACCTTC. It codes for CASRLTGANYGYTF.

This clonotype was counted a few times. The chain combines TRBV20-1 with TRBJ2-1; 7 nucleotides agree with TRBD1. Trimming removed 6 bases from V and 7 bases from J; junction bases left unmatched: 9. The CDR3 spans 13 residues. Germline values: CDR1 DFQATT, CDR2 SNEGSKA (reference sequence). CDR3 residues: CSATGDGDNEQFF. Written as DNA, the CDR3 is TGCAGTGCCACAGGGGACGGGGATAATGAGCAGTTCTTC.

V usage is TRBV2 and J usage is TRBJ1-1; 8 nucleotides agree with TRBD1. The length of the CDR3 is 12 residues. Germline CDR1 and CDR2: SNHLY and FYNNEI. V lost 6 bases to trimming and J lost 7 bases; unmatched junction nucleotides: 4. In DNA, the CDR3 is TGTGCCAGCAGGGGGGACAGGATTGAAGCTTTCTTT. It encodes CASRGDRIEAFF.

The chain uses TRBV4-1 and TRBJ2-1, with 8 bases identical to TRBD2. The J segment lost 7 bases and the V segment lost 0 bases, leaving 11 bases of the junction unmatched. Germline V CDR1 and CDR2: MGHRA, YSYEKL. This CDR3 has 17 residues. CDR3: CASSQDQRGRNGNEQFF. Here the CDR3 DNA reads TGCGCCAGCAGCCAAGATCAACGCGGGAGGAATGGGAATGAGCAGTTCTTC.

This clonotype has a handful of counts. The rearrangement uses TRBV11-2 and TRBJ2-1; TRBD1 is a possible D gene (5 bases). This CDR3 contains 18 residues. Germline V CDR1 and CDR2: SGHAT, FQNNGV. Trimming stripped 0 bases from V and 5 bases from J, with 20 bases between. The CDR3 loop is CASSLDRYQGPPHNEQFF. The CDR3 bases are TGTGCCAGCAGCTTAGATAGGTACCAGGGCCCTCCACACAATGAGCAGTTCTTC.

The chain has TRBV7-9 and TRBJ2-4; D unresolved. The CDR3 is 14 residues long. The ends were cut back, 5 bases at V and 6 bases at J, with 14 bases in the middle. Per germline, CDR1 SEHNR and CDR2 FQNEAQ (reference sequence). This CDR3 is CASSLVLARNIQYF. The CDR3 region has the DNA TGTGCCAGCAGCCTCGTTTTAGCCCGAAACATTCAGTACTTC.

V and J are TRBV7-6 and TRBJ2-7, with 7 bases aligning to TRBD1. Germline V lookup: CDR1 SGHVS, CDR2 FNYEAQ. This CDR3 has 13 residues. Trimming cost V 3 bases and J 6 bases; bases outside gene matches: 5. Here the CDR3 DNA reads TGTGCCAGCAGCTTGACAGGGAGCTTCGAGCAGTACTTC. Translation: CASSLTGSFEQYF.